This T cell receptor (beta chain) was sequenced during a study of T cell changes during pregnancy in multiple sclerosis. This CDR3 is built from 17 residues. CDR1 and CDR2 from the germline V gene are KGHSH and LQKENI. Trimming cost V 2 bases and J 0 bases; bases outside gene matches: 2. This clone has only one observation. Clones were sequenced by immunoSEQ multiplex PCR, and TCRdb holds only the in-frame ones, with some missing. The table shows roughly 41,000 clones, with 70% to 90% occurring only once. The source material was CD4+ T cells from peripheral blood mononuclear cells, sampled in the first trimester of pregnancy. This clonotype was obtained from a female donor with multiple sclerosis, enrolled in a pregnancy study. The chain employs TRBV18 and TRBJ2-3, with 13 bases matching TRBD2. The CDR3 nucleotides are TGTGCCAGCTCACCAACGACTAGCGGGGGGAGCACAGATACGCAGTATTTT. Encoded protein: CASSPTTSGGSTDTQYF.